The 25 T cell receptor beta chains presented below share a single source sample, sequenced in a study of shared clonotypes between healthy human individuals. Generated by immunoSEQ multiplex PCR, the TCRdb table keeps only in-frame clones and is missing some. Altogether under 2,000,000 clones are present, approximately 95% being singletons, with the ten largest covering around 1%. Selected positively for CCR7 and CD45RO-negative, naive CD8 cells excluded terminally differentiated effector memory CD45RA+ cells. The source material was naive CD8+ T cells sorted from blood. Receptors originate from a young man in good health.

The chain couples TRBV19 to TRBJ2-5; TRBD2 agrees at 8 bases. This CDR3 spans 14 amino acids. The germline V gene encodes CDR1 LNHDA and CDR2 SQIVND (reference sequence). V shed 1 base, J shed 5 bases, and the junction held 3 bases outside the gene matches. The CDR3 DNA follows: TGTGCCAGTAGTATAGCGGGGGGGGTGGAGACCCAGTACTTC. Protein product: CASSIAGGVETQYF.

The chain links TRBV2 to TRBJ2-1; D is undetermined. Germline lookup yields CDR1 SNHLY and CDR2 FYNNEI. Trimming removed 5 bases at V and 5 bases at J, with 4 bases between. This CDR3 has 11 residues. The CDR3 region has the DNA TGTGCCAGCAGTCCGGACAATGAGCAGTTCTTC. Amino acids: CASSPDNEQFF.

J is TRBJ2-2 and V is TRBV4-3; TRBD2 agrees at 10 bases. V trimming: 0 bases; J trimming: 6 bases; junction bases outside the gene matches: 7. This CDR3 region has 17 residues. Germline CDR1 is LGHNA and CDR2 is YSLEER. CDR3 coding DNA: TGCGCCAGCAGCCAAGAAGGTTCTAGCGGGAGCGCCGGGGAGCTGTTTTTT. Translating gives CASSQEGSSGSAGELFF.

As regards this clone: The same CDR3 arises from other DNA sequences in this sample as well. This chain connects TRBV5-6 to TRBJ2-2; TRBD1 is a possible D gene (5 bases). V shed 4 bases and J shed 6 bases, with 10 bases lying between them. Looked up from germline, CDR1 is SGHDT and CDR2 is YYEEEE. CDR3 length equals 13 residues. The CDR3: CASSPQGAGELFF. The CDR3 region has the DNA TGTGCCAGCAGCCCCCAGGGCGCCGGGGAGCTGTTTTTT.

The J gene is TRBJ2-7, the V gene TRBV5-5, with 10 bases identical to TRBD2. Germline CDR1 reads SGHKS; CDR2 reads YYEKEE (reference sequence). Unmatched junction bases numbered 11, after V lost 4 bases and J lost 4 bases. The CDR3 runs to 16 residues. DNA of the CDR3: TGTGCCAGCAGCCGGGAGTCGTCTAGCGGGAGATACGAGCAGTACTTC. Its protein product is CASSRESSSGRYEQYF.

The chain links TRBV5-5 to TRBJ2-5, with D unclear. Germline CDR1 SGHKS, CDR2 YYEKEE (reference sequence). The germline V and J ends were trimmed by 4 bases and 3 bases, with 10 bases remaining between them. The length of the CDR3 is 13 residues. CDR3 region: CASSMPGKETQYF. In nucleotides, the CDR3 is TGTGCCAGCAGCATGCCCGGCAAAGAGACCCAGTACTTC.

This chain uses TRBV4-3 with TRBJ2-3; 9 bases agree with TRBD2. J was trimmed by 0 bases and V by 3 bases; bases with no gene match: 7. CDR3 length equals 17 residues. Germline CDR1 reads LGHNA; CDR2 reads YSLEER. DNA for the CDR3: TGCGCCAGCAGCCAGGGTCGACTAGCGGTTAGCACAGATACGCAGTATTTT. Protein: CASSQGRLAVSTDTQYF.

This chain links TRBV4-1 with TRBJ2-5; 11 bases align to TRBD1. CDR1 is MGHRA, CDR2 YSYEKL, per germline. J gave up 4 bases and V 4 bases, and 14 bases lay outside the gene matches. The CDR3 contains 18 residues. The CDR3 DNA sequence: TGCGCCAGCAGCCTTTCACCCCCGGACAGGGGGCGAGGAGAGACCCAGTACTTC. It yields the protein CASSLSPPDRGRGETQYF.

The genes are TRBV14 and TRBJ2-6; weak D call: TRBD1 (6 bases). The germline gives CDR1 SGHDN, CDR2 FVKESK. There are 18 residues in the CDR3. Trimming stripped 2 bases from V and 0 bases from J, with 14 bases between. The CDR3 loop is CASSQRPGQHSGANVLTF. The DNA for the CDR3 is TGTGCCAGCAGCCAACGGCCCGGACAGCACTCTGGGGCCAACGTCCTGACTTTC. Together with reference TRBV14 and TRBJ2-6, the CDR3 gives the full variable domain: EAGVTQFPSHSVIEKGQTVTLRCDPISGHDNLYWYRRVMGKEIKFLLHFVKESKQDESGMPNNRFLAERTGGTYSTLKVQPAELEDSGVYFCASSQRPGQHSGANVLTFGAGSRLTVL.

The rearrangement links TRBV14 to TRBJ2-7; D uncertain. The germline V gene encodes CDR1 SGHDN and CDR2 FVKESK. V gave up 1 base and J gave up 9 bases, with 13 bases separating them. There are 13 residues in the CDR3. The CDR3 DNA reads TGTGCCAGCAGCCAAGCTACCTTCTTAGGGCAGTACTTC. Protein sequence: CASSQATFLGQYF.

This chain connects TRBV6-1 to TRBJ2-1, with a weak D call TRBD2 (6 bases). Germline V gives CDR1 MNHNS, CDR2 SASEGT. V lost 6 bases, J lost 2 bases, and 14 bases lay in between. The CDR3 is made up of 15 amino acids. For the CDR3, the DNA is TGTGCCAGCAGCTCTGGGACTCTTCCCTACAATGAGCAGTTCTTC. Translating gives CASSSGTLPYNEQFF.

V usage is TRBV19 and J usage is TRBJ2-3; D remains unclear. Trimming shortened V by 2 bases and J by 2 bases, and 14 bases separated the two germline ends. The V gene's germline CDR1 is LNHDA and CDR2 SQIVND (reference sequence). The CDR3 consists of 16 residues. CDR3 nucleotides: TGTGCCAGTAGTATAACCCCCACCGCGATCACAGATACGCAGTATTTT. Protein product: CASSITPTAITDTQYF.

The V gene is TRBV9, the J gene TRBJ1-2, with D uncertain. Germline CDR1 SGDLS, CDR2 YYNGEE. The V end lost 7 bases, the J end lost 1 base, and 8 bases lay between the germline ends. This CDR3 region has 12 residues. The CDR3 region is CASERGNYGYTF. The CDR3 nucleotides are TGTGCCAGCGAGCGGGGTAACTATGGCTACACCTTC.

V is TRBV9 and J is TRBJ2-7; TRBD1 or TRBD2 may be the D gene (6 bases each). The CDR3 totals 14 residues. The V end was cut by 1 base, the J end by 5 bases, with 13 bases between. Germline V gene sequence: CDR1 SGDLS, CDR2 YYNGEE. This CDR3 reads CASSVSGGQDEQYF. The CDR3 coding sequence is TGTGCCAGCAGCGTATCTGGGGGGCAAGACGAGCAGTACTTC.

The V gene is TRBV2, the J gene TRBJ2-3; D remains ambiguous. From germline, CDR1 is SNHLY and CDR2 FYNNEI. The CDR3 runs 14 residues. The V end was cut by 2 bases, the J end by 4 bases, with 10 bases between. The CDR3 bases are TGTGCCAGCAGTGAATTACGGACGTCAGATACGCAGTATTTT. Its protein product is CASSELRTSDTQYF.

V usage is TRBV5-8 and J usage is TRBJ1-2, with D perhaps matching TRBD1 (6 bases). Germline lookup yields CDR1 SGHTS and CDR2 YDEGEE. V was pared by 4 bases and J by 11 bases, with 15 bases between. The CDR3 is made up of 12 amino acids. CDR3 bases: TGTGCCAGCAGCGCCTGGACAGAGCTTTACACCTTC. Its translation is CASSAWTELYTF.

The chain combines TRBV5-1 with TRBJ2-7; possibly TRBD2 for D (5 bases). V lost 3 bases, J lost 2 bases, and 15 bases lay in between. CDR3 length equals 15 residues. In germline, CDR1 is SGHRS, CDR2 YFSETQ. The CDR3 loop reads CASSSGLAAAYEQYF. CDR3 in DNA: TGCGCCAGCAGCTCGGGATTGGCAGCCGCCTACGAGCAGTACTTC.

This chain links TRBV10-3 with TRBJ2-3; the match to TRBD2 covers 10 bases. The CDR3 runs to 16 residues. Germline CDR1 and CDR2: ENHRY and SYGVKD. V was pared by 2 bases and J by 4 bases, with 6 bases of the junction left unmatched. Here the CDR3 DNA reads TGTGCCATCAGTGAGCCGGGACTAGCGATCGCAGATACGCAGTATTTT. Its protein product is CAISEPGLAIADTQYF.

This chain joins TRBV5-1 and TRBJ1-1; TRBD1 matches 10 bases. From germline, CDR1 is SGHRS and CDR2 YFSETQ. J was trimmed by 1 base and V by 4 bases; bases with no gene match: 4. CDR3 length: 15 amino acids. The CDR3 spells CASSIRQGANTEAFF. CDR3 nucleotides: TGCGCCAGCAGCATCCGACAGGGGGCGAACACTGAAGCTTTCTTT.

The CDR3 loop reads CASSQAAVNTGELFF. The CDR3 DNA follows: TGCGCCAGCAGCCAAGCAGCGGTTAACACCGGGGAGCTGTTTTTT. The chain couples TRBV4-3 to TRBJ2-2; a possible D gene is TRBD2 (5 bases). Trimming cost V 1 base and J 2 bases, with 8 bases left between them. CDR1 and CDR2 (germline): LGHNA, YSLEER. The CDR3 covers 15 residues.

The V and J genes are TRBV10-1 and TRBJ2-3; D remains unclear. Per the germline V gene, CDR1 is WNHNN and CDR2 is SYGVQD (reference sequence). V was trimmed by 3 bases and J by 0 bases, leaving 10 bases between them. The CDR3 totals 15 residues. This CDR3 is CASSEFLESTDTQYF. The CDR3 DNA sequence: TGCGCCAGCAGTGAATTTTTAGAGAGCACAGATACGCAGTATTTT.

Turning to this clone: A much larger clone differs from this one at a single base, so this may be a read error. This sequence joins TRBV7-6 and TRBJ2-7, with 7 bases aligning to TRBD1. The CDR3 length is 12 residues. Unmatched junction bases numbered 2, after V lost 4 bases and J lost 5 bases. CDR1 SGHVS and CDR2 FNYEAQ come from the germline V gene. CDR3 bases: TGTGCCAGCAGCTGGGGACAGAACGAGCAGTACTTC. Its protein product is CASSWGQNEQYF.

Worth noting for this clone: The sample holds other DNA sequences that translate to the same CDR3. The chain couples TRBV9 to TRBJ1-5; no definite D call. In germline, CDR1 is SGDLS, CDR2 YYNGEE. The V gene lost 0 bases and the J gene lost 5 bases, with 9 bases spanning the gap. The CDR3 sequence is 14 residues long. The CDR3 is CASSVGGGDQPQHF. As DNA, the CDR3 is TGTGCCAGCAGCGTAGGAGGTGGTGATCAGCCCCAGCATTTT.

This chain uses TRBV7-9 with TRBJ2-5; TRBD1 or TRBD2 may be the D gene (6 bases each). Germline CDR1 SEHNR, CDR2 FQNEAQ (reference sequence). V was shortened by 3 bases and J by 3 bases, with 17 bases between the two germline ends. The CDR3 consists of 16 residues. Here the CDR3 DNA reads TGTGCCAGCAGCTTGATCGGGGGCGAGGGGGAAGAGACCCAGTACTTC. Translated: CASSLIGGEGEETQYF. The full variable domain, with the rest looked up from reference TRBV7-9 and TRBJ2-5, is DTGVSQNPRHKITKRGQNVTFRCDPISEHNRLYWYRQTLGQGPEFLTYFQNEAQLEKSRLLSDRFSAERPKGSFSTLEIQRTEQGDSAMYLCASSLIGGEGEETQYFGPGTRLLVL.

A note on this clone: Other DNA sequences in this sample translate to the same CDR3. The rearrangement joins TRBV19 to TRBJ2-5; TRBD1 matches at 7 bases. The CDR3 totals 15 residues. CDR1 LNHDA and CDR2 SQIVND come from the germline V gene (reference sequence). V lost 3 bases, J lost 0 bases, and 4 bases stayed unmatched. In DNA form, the CDR3 reads TGTGCCAGTAGTATCCTCGGGACAGACCAAGAGACCCAGTACTTC. Protein product: CASSILGTDQETQYF.